This T cell receptor (beta chain) derives from a study of blood T cells in healthy people across ages. Germline assignment: CDR1 SGHTA and CDR2 FQGNSA. The length of the CDR3 is 16 residues. The V end lost 2 bases, the J end lost 0 bases, and 14 bases lay between the germline ends. It was with a sample-barcoded 5' primer and a J-beta primer mix that a second PCR of about 7 to 12 cycles was run. TCRdb recomputed calls from the 5' RACE reads with MiXCR, one row per CDR3 protein. The profile covers hundreds of thousands of distinct CDR3 sequences, with 20% to 30% appearing a single time and around 3% taken by the ten largest. This sample was also put to use in a study of T cells of mothers and their children.

The clonotype was recovered from a boy aged 5 to 17 in good health. The chain employs TRBV7-2 and TRBJ2-7; maybe TRBD2 (6 bases). Material for sequencing was blood. In DNA, the CDR3 is TGTGCCAGCAGCTTATTGAATCCGGGACTCTCCTACGAGCAGTACTTC. Translation gives CASSLLNPGLSYEQYF.